These 22 T cell receptor beta chains were all obtained from the same sample, sequenced in a study of T cells in narcolepsy. The method was immunoSEQ multiplex PCR; TCRdb's version includes in-frame clones alone and lacks a portion of them. The sample carries about 24,000 clones, almost 85% recorded once. Source material: memory (CD45RA-) CD4+ T cells from blood. Every receptor here comes from a human donor in good health.

The chain is built from TRBV23-1 and TRBJ2-7; tentative D call: TRBD2 (5 bases). TRBV23-1 is reported as an ORF; its role is uncertain. This CDR3 spans 16 amino acids. Trimming cost V 6 bases and J 3 bases, with 21 bases left between them. The CDR3 coding sequence is TGCGCCAGCAGAGCCCCGGGGAGAAGAGGGTTCTACGAGCAGTACTTC. Translated: CASRAPGRRGFYEQYF.

V usage is TRBV10-1 and J usage is TRBJ1-4; tentative D call: TRBD1 (6 bases). This CDR3 has 14 residues. The V gene's germline CDR1 is WNHNN and CDR2 SYGVQD (reference sequence). The V gene lost 8 bases and the J gene lost 11 bases, with 21 bases spanning the gap. This chain's CDR3 is CASALSGVEWKLFF. DNA for the CDR3: TGCGCCAGCGCCTTGTCAGGGGTAGAATGGAAACTGTTTTTT.

A note on this clone: Different DNA sequences within this sample yield the same CDR3. V usage is TRBV19 and J usage is TRBJ2-2; 9 positions match TRBD2. Germline CDR1 is LNHDA and CDR2 is SQIVND (reference sequence). J gave up 4 bases and V 1 base, and 10 bases lay outside the gene matches. This CDR3 is built from 18 residues. CDR3 region: CASSIATSGPRGTGELFF. The CDR3 DNA is TGTGCCAGTAGTATAGCGACTAGCGGTCCTCGAGGCACCGGGGAGCTGTTTTTT.

The chain has TRBV18 and TRBJ2-2; 9 positions agree with TRBD2. Unmatched junction bases numbered 18, after V lost 4 bases and J lost 3 bases. CDR3 length: 20 amino acids. Germline V lookup: CDR1 KGHSH, CDR2 LQKENI. CDR3 amino acids: CASSRRTSGPLGGDTGELFF. CDR3 nucleotide sequence: TGTGCCAGCTCACGACGCACTAGCGGGCCCCTAGGTGGAGACACCGGGGAGCTGTTTTTT. Full variable domain (outside the CDR3, taken from reference TRBV18 and TRBJ2-2): NAGVMQNPRHLVRRRGQEARLRCSPMKGHSHVYWYRQLPEEGLKFMVYLQKENIIDESGMPKERFSAEFPKEGPSILRIQQVVRGDSAAYFCASSRRTSGPLGGDTGELFFGEGSRLTVL.

This rearrangement joins TRBV7-2 to TRBJ2-7, with D possibly TRBD2 on 6 matching bases. Looked up from germline, CDR1 is SGHTA and CDR2 is FQGNSA. V gave up 5 bases and J gave up 2 bases, with 13 bases separating them. CDR3 length: 14 amino acids. CDR3 bases: TGTGCCAGCAGCCCCAGCGGGCCAGCCTACGAGCAGTACTTC. Protein: CASSPSGPAYEQYF. The full variable domain, completed using reference TRBV7-2 and TRBJ2-7, is GAGVSQSPSNKVTEKGKDVELRCDPISGHTALYWYRQSLGQGLEFLIYFQGNSAPDKSGLPSDRFSAERTGGSVSTLTIQRTQQEDSAVYLCASSPSGPAYEQYFGPGTRLTVT.

The chain combines TRBV5-1 with TRBJ2-2; D possibly corresponds to TRBD2 (5 bases). CDR1 and CDR2 (germline): SGHRS, YFSETQ. Trimming removed 2 bases at V and 6 bases at J, with 20 bases between. CDR3 size: 17 residues. DNA for the CDR3: TGCGCCAGCAGCTTACGCACTAGTTTCGATGGGTCCGGGGAGCTGTTTTTT. This encodes CASSLRTSFDGSGELFF.

This chain's CDR3 is CASSQRQGQDGYTF. In DNA, the CDR3 is TGTGCCAGCAGTCAACGACAGGGCCAGGATGGCTACACCTTC. The chain is built from TRBV6-5 and TRBJ1-2; 7 bases align to TRBD1. CDR1 MNHEY and CDR2 SVGAGI come from the germline V gene. This CDR3 is 14 amino acids long. Trimming at V came to 5 bases and at J to 6 bases, leaving 9 bases not matched to a gene.

J is TRBJ2-5 and V is TRBV11-2; no clear D. The CDR3 is 15 residues long. V was clipped by 0 bases and J by 2 bases, with 10 bases between them. The V gene's germline CDR1 is SGHAT and CDR2 FQNNGV. The CDR3 region is CASSLDDHRQETQYF. CDR3 DNA sequence: TGTGCCAGCAGCTTAGACGATCACAGACAAGAGACCCAGTACTTC.

This clone was picked up a small number of times. This chain joins TRBV2 and TRBJ1-4, with 9 positions matching TRBD1. This CDR3 has 15 amino acids. Per germline, CDR1 SNHLY and CDR2 FYNNEI. V shed 6 bases and J 7 bases; nucleotides not matched to a gene: 9. The CDR3 DNA sequence: TGTGCCAGCAGAAAACAGGGGGCCCTTGGTGAAAAACTGTTTTTT. As protein: CASRKQGALGEKLFF.

This clone was observed a few times. The rearrangement links TRBV5-6 to TRBJ2-6; 8 bases map to TRBD1. Germline V gene sequence: CDR1 SGHDT, CDR2 YYEEEE. CDR3 length: 18 amino acids. J was trimmed by 1 base and V by 3 bases; bases with no gene match: 9. This CDR3 is CASSSVTGARSGANVLTF. The CDR3 region has the DNA TGTGCCAGCAGCTCTGTGACAGGGGCAAGGTCTGGGGCCAACGTCCTGACTTTC. Using reference TRBV5-6 and TRBJ2-6 for the parts outside the CDR3, the full variable domain is DAGVTQSPTHLIKTRGQQVTLRCSPKSGHDTVSWYQQALGQGPQFIFQYYEEEERQRGNFPDRFSGHQFPNYSSELNVNALLLGDSALYLCASSSVTGARSGANVLTFGAGSRLTVL.

Notes on this clone: One junction end disagrees with the germline gene, perhaps due to a read error. The chain combines TRBV6-6 with TRBJ2-7, with TRBD2 matching over 8 bases. CDR1 is MNHNY, CDR2 SVGAGI, per germline (reference sequence). The CDR3 has 15 amino acids. This CDR3 reads CASIRLARDSDEQYF. CDR3 bases: TGTGCCAGCATTAGACTAGCGCGCGACTCCGACGAGCAGTACTTC.

This clone was seen a single time. CDR3 protein: CATGGSYNEQFF. CDR3 nucleotides: TGTGCCACTGGAGGCTCCTACAATGAGCAGTTCTTC. J is TRBJ2-1 and V is TRBV6-6; a possible D gene is TRBD2 (5 bases). Deletions cut 10 bases from V and 0 bases from J, with 7 bases between. The germline CDR1 and CDR2 sequences are MNHNY and SVGAGI (reference sequence). This CDR3 has 12 residues.

The chain uses TRBV5-1 and TRBJ2-7, with 8 bases lining up with TRBD1. The CDR3 sequence is 12 residues long. V shed 4 bases, J shed 6 bases, and the junction held 3 bases outside the gene matches. Germline V gives CDR1 SGHRS, CDR2 YFSETQ. CDR3 in amino acids: CASSPGTGEQYF. CDR3 nucleotides: TGCGCCAGCAGCCCGGGGACAGGCGAGCAGTACTTC.

The chain carries TRBV7-6 and TRBJ2-1; D gene unclear. Germline CDR1 and CDR2: SGHVS and FNYEAQ. Between the trimmed V and J ends, which lost 9 bases and 5 bases, there was a span of 14 bases. The CDR3 extends over 13 amino acids. CDR3 nucleotide sequence: TGTGCCAGGCCAGAAAGCGCCAACAATGAGCAGTTCTTC. As protein: CARPESANNEQFF.

This CDR3 reads CASSLKPQSYYGYTF. As DNA, the CDR3 is TGTGCCAGTAGCCTGAAACCCCAGAGCTACTATGGCTACACCTTC. The chain uses TRBV19 and TRBJ1-2; D remains unclear. Trimming removed 6 bases from V and 3 bases from J, with 17 bases in between. The CDR3 spans 15 residues. The germline CDR1 and CDR2 sequences are LNHDA and SQIVND (reference sequence).

The chain carries TRBV10-3 and TRBJ2-7; 10 bases match TRBD1. The CDR3 sequence is 14 residues long. The V gene end was trimmed by 7 bases and the J gene end by 2 bases; junction bases not matched to a gene: 5. From germline, CDR1 is ENHRY and CDR2 SYGVKD. CDR3 amino acids: CAITRQGATYEQYF. CDR3 sequence (DNA): TGTGCCATCACAAGACAGGGGGCGACCTACGAGCAGTACTTC.

This chain connects TRBV13 to TRBJ2-1, with no clear D. This CDR3 has 14 residues. The V and J ends lost 6 bases and 5 bases respectively, with 14 bases between them. Looked up from germline, CDR1 is PRHDT and CDR2 is FYEKMQ (reference sequence). The CDR3 DNA follows: TGTGCCAGCAGGCTCCTGAACGAAAACAATGAGCAGTTCTTC. This codes for CASRLLNENNEQFF. The complete variable domain, with remaining parts taken from reference TRBV13 and TRBJ2-1, reads AAGVIQSPRHLIKEKRETATLKCYPIPRHDTVYWYQQGPGQDPQFLISFYEKMQSDKGSIPDRFSAQQFSDYHSELNMSSLELGDSALYFCASRLLNENNEQFFGPGTRLTVL.

This chain connects TRBV28 to TRBJ2-7; D is unresolved. V was shortened by 4 bases and J by 3 bases, with 19 bases between the two germline ends. CDR1 is MDHEN and CDR2 is SYDVKM in the germline V gene. This CDR3 is 16 amino acids long. The CDR3 DNA follows: TGTGCCAGCAGTTCCTTGCGTGCTGGAAACGGCTACGAGCAGTACTTC. It yields the protein CASSSLRAGNGYEQYF.

The rearrangement uses TRBV4-2 and TRBJ2-4; D is unresolved. Germline-derived CDR1 and CDR2 are LGHNA and YNFKEQ. V was cut by 2 bases and J by 8 bases, with 7 bases left in between. The CDR3 is 12 amino acids. In DNA, the CDR3 is TGTGCCAGCAGCCAATATCCCCACATTCAGTACTTC. This encodes CASSQYPHIQYF.

The rearrangement links TRBV9 to TRBJ2-3, with 8 bases lining up with TRBD2. The CDR3 is 14 residues long. Trimming cost V 6 bases and J 4 bases; bases outside gene matches: 7. Germline loops: CDR1 SGDLS, CDR2 YYNGEE. The CDR3 DNA sequence: TGTGCCAGCACCGCGGCGGGGGGTCCAGATACGCAGTATTTT. Amino acid sequence: CASTAAGGPDTQYF. The variable domain in full, with the rest retrieved from reference TRBV9 and TRBJ2-3, is DSGVTQTPKHLITATGQRVTLRCSPRSGDLSVYWYQQSLDQGLQFLIQYYNGEERAKGNILERFSAQQFPDLHSELNLSSLELGDSALYFCASTAAGGPDTQYFGPGTRLTVL.

The chain employs TRBV5-4 and TRBJ2-5; D uncertain. This CDR3 has 14 residues. The V gene lost 4 bases and the J gene lost 5 bases, with 15 bases spanning the gap. Germline values: CDR1 SGHNT, CDR2 YYREEE (reference sequence). The CDR3 DNA reads as TGTGCCAGCAGCAGCGCCGCCATATGGGAGACCCAGTACTTC. It codes for CASSSAAIWETQYF.

The chain employs TRBV28 and TRBJ1-2; D is unclear. The CDR3 runs 14 residues. The V end lost 6 bases, the J end lost 0 bases, and 11 bases lay between the germline ends. Germline lookup yields CDR1 MDHEN and CDR2 SYDVKM. CDR3 amino acids: CASSRMGSNYGYTF. The CDR3 DNA reads as TGTGCCAGCAGCCGGATGGGCTCTAACTATGGCTACACCTTC.